This T cell receptor beta chain was sequenced during a study of T cells in localized non-small cell lung cancer. Sequencing was performed with immunoSEQ multiplex PCR; in TCRdb, only in-frame clones are kept and a portion is missing. The sample has 45,000 to 65,000 clones; roughly 90% are singletons. General study results and limits: Without multi-region sequencing, intratumor heterogeneity could not be excluded. Uninvolved adjacent lung had higher T cell clonality than tumor and all other tissues. Elevated circulating T cell density in blood was associated with longer overall survival.

Regarding this clone: No antigen is known for it.

The CDR3 is 15 amino acids. Germline values: CDR1 SGHRS, CDR2 YFSETQ. V shed 0 bases and J shed 2 bases, with 12 bases lying between them. The gene calls are TRBV5-1 and TRBJ2-7, with D possibly TRBD1 on 5 matching bases. The source is a man aged 40 to 69 with stage I squamous cell lung carcinoma. Here the sequenced sample was peripheral blood, taken before any cancer treatment. CDR3 in DNA: TGCGCCAGCAGCTTGGGTGTAGGGGTTACCTACGAGCAGTACTTC. This gives the protein CASSLGVGVTYEQYF.